Listed here is a single T cell receptor (beta chain). Here immunoSEQ multiplex PCR was the method, and the copy in TCRdb shows in-frame clones only, minus some. Among a few hundred thousand clones listed, roughly 85% were seen once. This entry belongs to a study of blood T cell repertoires in COVID-19. CDR3 length: 12 amino acids. Between the trimmed V and J ends, which lost 4 bases and 8 bases, there was a span of 12 bases. Germline V gene data show CDR1 as SQVTM and CDR2 as ANQGSEA. This TCR derives from a human donor in a cohort sampled during active COVID-19. The sequencing sample was made of peripheral blood. V usage is TRBV29-1 and J usage is TRBJ2-1; possible D gene TRBD1, 5 bases. The CDR3: CSVGGQGDEQFF. The DNA for the CDR3 is TGCAGCGTTGGTGGGCAAGGGGATGAGCAGTTCTTC.